Listed here are 24 T cell receptor beta chains from one sample, sequenced in a study of blood T cell repertoires in COVID-19. Sequenced by immunoSEQ multiplex PCR; TCRdb stores in-frame clones only, minus some. The repertoire holds 250,000 to 350,000 clones, with approximately 86% as singletons. The sample taken for sequencing was peripheral blood. The receptors here all came from a woman aged 65 to 85 with COVID-19, enrolled during active disease.

The CDR3 DNA reads as TGTGCCTGGAGTGTCGGGGGGCTCGGGAACTATGGCTACACCTTC. Protein product: CAWSVGGLGNYGYTF. The chain has TRBV30 and TRBJ1-2; perhaps TRBD1 as D (6 bases). Germline V gives CDR1 GTSNPN, CDR2 SVGIG (reference sequence). The CDR3 has 15 residues. V lost 0 bases and J lost 2, with 13 bases in between.

The chain joins TRBV12-5 to TRBJ2-1; 9 bases line up with TRBD1. Looked up from germline, CDR1 is LGHNT and CDR2 is FRNRAP. Trimming cost V 5 bases and J 3 bases; bases outside gene matches: 11. CDR3 length equals 17 residues. The CDR3 nucleotides are TGTGCTAGTGGTCCTGTCCCACAGGGGGCCGTCTACAATGAGCAGTTCTTC. Its translation is CASGPVPQGAVYNEQFF.

The V and J genes are TRBV24-1 and TRBJ2-3; D is uncertain. Trimming cost V 5 bases and J 0 bases, with 8 bases left between them. CDR3 length equals 14 residues. The germline CDR1 and CDR2 sequences are KGHDR and SFDVKD. The CDR3 region has the DNA TGTGCCACCAGTGGCCCACTAAGCACAGATACGCAGTATTTT. This sequence encodes CATSGPLSTDTQYF.

The gene calls are TRBV5-1 and TRBJ2-6; D may be TRBD2 (5 bases). The CDR3 has 16 amino acids. Germline CDR1 is SGHRS and CDR2 is YFSETQ. Between the trimmed V and J ends, which lost 0 bases and 1 base, there was a span of 8 bases. CDR3 sequence reads: CASSLETRSGANVLTF. CDR3 coding DNA: TGCGCCAGCAGCTTGGAAACTAGGTCTGGGGCCAACGTCCTGACTTTC.

This clone was seen more than once but under ten times. The chain is built from TRBV9 and TRBJ2-3, with a weak D call TRBD1 (6 bases). Trimming stripped 2 bases from V and 6 bases from J, with 13 bases between. This CDR3 has 14 amino acids. CDR1 and CDR2 from the germline V gene are SGDLS and YYNGEE. Here the CDR3 reads CASSVPGTFDTQYF. The CDR3 nucleotides read TGTGCCAGCAGCGTCCCAGGGACATTCGATACGCAGTATTTT.

The V gene is TRBV3-1 (or the pseudogene TRBV3-2), the J gene TRBJ1-4; TRBD1 might be the D (6 bases). Trimming removed 8 bases from V and 5 bases from J, with 15 bases in between. The CDR3 loop spans 14 amino acids. Germline V CDR1 and CDR2: LGHDT, YNNKEL (reference sequence). The CDR3 loop is CASGRTESNEKLFF. In DNA, the CDR3 is TGTGCCAGCGGACGGACAGAAAGCAATGAAAAACTGTTTTTT.

A few counts support this clone. The genes are TRBV30 and TRBJ2-2, with D hard to call. Trimming removed 2 bases from V and 5 bases from J, with 15 bases in between. Germline loops: CDR1 GTSNPN, CDR2 SVGIG (reference sequence). This CDR3 is 15 amino acids long. The CDR3 nucleotides read TGTGCCTGGAGTTCCGTCAAGACTGGTACCGGGGAGCTGTTTTTT. It yields the protein CAWSSVKTGTGELFF. Variable domain in full (rest from reference TRBV30 and TRBJ2-2): SQTIHQWPATLVQPVGSPLSLECTVEGTSNPNLYWYRQAAGRGLQLLFYSVGIGQISSEVPQNLSASRPQDRQFILSSKKLLLSDSGFYLCAWSSVKTGTGELFFGEGSRLTVL.

For the CDR3, the DNA is TGTGCCAGCAGCTTAGCGACCGGGGTATACAATGAGCAGTTCTTC. It yields the protein CASSLATGVYNEQFF. The V gene is TRBV7-9, the J gene TRBJ2-1; maybe TRBD2 (5 bases). CDR1 and CDR2 (germline): SEHNR, FQNEAQ (reference sequence). The CDR3 runs to 15 residues. V was clipped by 0 bases and J by 4 bases, with 10 bases between them.

The V and J genes are TRBV5-1 and TRBJ1-1, with unresolved D. Germline-derived CDR1 and CDR2 are SGHRS and YFSETQ. CDR3 length: 13 residues. Trimming removed 1 base from V and 5 bases from J, with 9 bases in between. CDR3 in amino acids: CASSLMLETEAFF. In DNA form, the CDR3 reads TGCGCCAGCAGCTTGATGCTGGAGACTGAAGCTTTCTTT. Complete variable domain (other parts from reference TRBV5-1 and TRBJ1-1): KAGVTQTPRYLIKTRGQQVTLSCSPISGHRSVSWYQQTPGQGLQFLFEYFSETQRNKGNFPGRFSGRQFSNSRSEMNVSTLELGDSALYLCASSLMLETEAFFGQGTRLTVV.

The CDR3 protein is CASSFAATSGETQYF. In DNA, the CDR3 is TGTGCCAGCAGTTTTGCCGCGACTAGCGGAGAGACCCAGTACTTC. This chain uses TRBV6-5 with TRBJ2-5; 9 bases fit TRBD2. The trim removed 4 bases at V and 4 bases at J, leaving 7 bases unmatched. This CDR3 is built from 15 residues. CDR1 and CDR2 from the germline V gene are MNHEY and SVGAGI.

V is TRBV5-1 and J is TRBJ2-3; 8 positions match TRBD1. The V segment lost 0 bases and the J segment 1 base; nucleotides outside the gene matches: 4. Per the germline V gene, CDR1 is SGHRS and CDR2 is YFSETQ. The length of the CDR3 is 16 residues. DNA of the CDR3: TGCGCCAGCAGCTTGGCCGTGACAGGGGGCACAGATACGCAGTATTTT. Its protein is CASSLAVTGGTDTQYF.

V and J are TRBV9 and TRBJ1-1; tentative D call: TRBD1 (5 bases). This CDR3 has 15 amino acids. V dropped 3 bases and J dropped 4 bases, with 16 bases sitting between them. Per germline, CDR1 SGDLS and CDR2 YYNGEE. The CDR3 nucleotides read TGTGCCAGCAGCGCCCTCCAGGGTTTTAGCACTGAAGCTTTCTTT. It specifies CASSALQGFSTEAFF.

The V and J genes are TRBV7-9 and TRBJ1-5; tentative D call: TRBD1 (5 bases). The CDR3 extends over 16 amino acids. CDR1 SEHNR and CDR2 FQNEAQ come from the germline V gene (reference sequence). Trimming shortened V by 4 bases and J by 5 bases, and 18 bases separated the two germline ends. The CDR3 loop reads CASSYRRNKGDQPQHF. In nucleotides, the CDR3 is TGTGCCAGCAGCTACCGCCGAAACAAAGGGGATCAGCCCCAGCATTTT.

This clone was seen only a few times. This chain links TRBV27 with TRBJ1-1, with D perhaps TRBD1 (5 bases). CDR3 length: 14 residues. Germline V gene lookup returns CDR1 MNHEY and CDR2 SMNVEV (reference sequence). V gave up 4 bases and J gave up 1 base, with 10 bases separating them. The CDR3 sequence: CASSSGQANTEAFF. The CDR3 DNA reads as TGTGCCAGCAGTTCCGGACAAGCGAACACTGAAGCTTTCTTT.

The chain is built from TRBV11-2 and TRBJ2-1; 8 nucleotides agree with TRBD1. CDR3 length: 12 residues. With V trimmed by 3 bases and J by 9 bases, 1 base remained unmatched. Looked up from germline, CDR1 is SGHAT and CDR2 is FQNNGV. CDR3 sequence reads: CASSFGTGEQFF. The CDR3 DNA reads TGTGCCAGCAGCTTTGGGACAGGTGAGCAGTTCTTC.

This clone turned up a few times. The V gene is TRBV6-6, the J gene TRBJ2-1; a possible D gene is TRBD2 (5 bases). The CDR3 length is 15 residues. Between the trimmed V and J ends, which lost 6 bases and 6 bases, there was a span of 18 bases. The germline gives CDR1 MNHNY, CDR2 SVGAGI (reference sequence). The CDR3 reads CASSPTGNLGNEQFF. The DNA for the CDR3 is TGTGCCAGCAGCCCAACGGGAAATCTAGGCAATGAGCAGTTCTTC.

This clone has only one observation. CDR3: CAISATSGGPYEQYF. DNA of the CDR3: TGTGCCATCAGTGCTACTAGCGGCGGCCCCTACGAGCAGTACTTC. The V and J genes are TRBV10-3 and TRBJ2-7; TRBD2 matches at 8 bases. This CDR3 comprises 15 residues. Losses at the gene ends were 4 bases for V and 2 bases for J; bases not matched to a gene: 7. CDR1 and CDR2 (germline): ENHRY, SYGVKD.

The CDR3 DNA sequence: TGTGCCAGTAGTCGGGGGACGGATACTAACTATGGCTACACCTTC. Its protein is CASSRGTDTNYGYTF. The chain combines TRBV19 with TRBJ1-2; maybe TRBD1 (5 bases). Germline assignment: CDR1 LNHDA and CDR2 SQIVND (reference sequence). V lost 5 bases and J 0 bases, leaving 13 bases between the germline ends. The CDR3 is 15 amino acids.

V gene TRBV28 combines with J gene TRBJ1-2; 7 nucleotides match TRBD1. After removal of 5 bases from V and 4 bases from J, the junction contained 7 bases not matched to a gene. Germline V gene data show CDR1 as MDHEN and CDR2 as SYDVKM. The CDR3 runs 14 residues. This chain's CDR3 is CASSLTGLFYGYTF. As DNA, the CDR3 is TGTGCCAGCAGTCTGACAGGGCTATTCTATGGCTACACCTTC.

The chain is built from TRBV5-4 and TRBJ1-1; 8 bases agree with TRBD1. This CDR3 comprises 16 residues. J lost 0 bases, V lost 4 bases, and 8 bases had no gene match. CDR1 is SGHNT and CDR2 is YYREEE in the germline V gene (reference sequence). The DNA of the CDR3 is TGTGCCAGCAGCATTCAGGGGGCCTACCTGAACACTGAAGCTTTCTTT. Encoded protein: CASSIQGAYLNTEAFF.

The genes are TRBV4-1 and TRBJ2-1; 7 nucleotides match TRBD1. The CDR3 has 16 residues. The J segment lost 7 bases and the V segment lost 2 bases, leaving 11 bases of the junction unmatched. From germline, CDR1 is MGHRA and CDR2 YSYEKL. The CDR3 DNA reads TGCGCCAGCAGCCAATCTACGGTGACAGGGTGGAATGAGCAGTTCTTC. It codes for CASSQSTVTGWNEQFF.

This chain connects TRBV9 to TRBJ2-3; D perhaps matches TRBD2 (5 bases). The CDR3 length is 13 residues. Trimming removed 3 bases at V and 5 bases at J, with 10 bases between. Germline-derived CDR1 and CDR2 are SGDLS and YYNGEE. CDR3 nucleotide sequence: TGTGCCAGCAGCGGCCGGGGTGTAGATACGCAGTATTTT. This encodes CASSGRGVDTQYF.

The chain has TRBV7-8 and TRBJ1-1; D call uncertain. The V end was cut by 5 bases, the J end by 5 bases, with 18 bases between. The V gene's germline CDR1 is SGHVS and CDR2 FQNEAQ. The CDR3 covers 15 residues. CDR3 sequence reads: CASSLYAGTGTEAFF. The CDR3, as DNA: TGTGCCAGCAGCCTTTATGCAGGAACTGGGACTGAAGCTTTCTTT. Based on the CDR3 plus reference TRBV7-8 and TRBJ1-1, the full variable domain is GAGVSQSPRYKVAKRGQDVALRCDPISGHVSLFWYQQALGQGPEFLTYFQNEAQLDKSGLPSDRFFAERPEGSVSTLKIQRTQQEDSAVYLCASSLYAGTGTEAFFGQGTRLTVV.

This clone was counted a few times. The V call is TRBV5-1, the J call TRBJ1-4, with a tentative D call TRBD1 (5 bases). Trimming took off 4 bases at V and 0 bases at J, with 16 bases between the two ends. The CDR3 consists of 17 residues. Per germline, CDR1 SGHRS and CDR2 YFSETQ. CDR3 DNA sequence: TGCGCCAGCAGCCCCAGGGCTTCGCTCGCAACTAATGAAAAACTGTTTTTT. Amino acids: CASSPRASLATNEKLFF.